This T cell receptor beta chain is from a study of OX40 agonist ivuxolimab in advanced cancers. Repertoires were generated with immunoSEQ multiplex PCR, while TCRdb's copy carries only in-frame clones and drops some. The data show 49,000 or so clones, 88% seen once. CDR3 size: 15 residues. Germline V gives CDR1 SGHNT, CDR2 YYREEE (reference sequence). V was cut by 4 bases and J by 2 bases, with 14 bases left in between. Turning to this clone: Its target is unknown.

Findings and limits, study-wide: Certain nonresponding patients likewise had low normalized T-cell clonal expansion.

The sequencing used CD4+ or CD8+ T cells sorted from blood, collected in a trial of the OX40 agonist ivuxolimab. This sequence originates from an adult with an advanced solid tumor such as melanoma, head and neck, liver or kidney cancer. V usage is TRBV5-4 and J usage is TRBJ2-3; D may be TRBD2 (7 bases). CDR3: CASSLTGGPTDTQYF. CDR3 in DNA: TGTGCCAGCAGCCTTACGGGGGGCCCCACAGATACGCAGTATTTT.